This paragraph covers one T cell receptor (beta chain) sequence. Which antigen it targets is not known. Because this receptor comes from a mouse, its gene names and germline sequences follow the mouse reference. Read sequence stops 4 residues before the CDR3 end, and the germline J gene provides the missing end. This CDR3 is also generated by other DNA sequences in the sample. The CDR3 measures 15 amino acids from cysteine to phenylalanine. The DNA shown is the part of the CDR3 that was read: 33 bases, in frame from base 1. CDR1 and CDR2 are drawn from the germline V gene (reference sequence): FNHDT, SITEND. After removal of 4 bases from V and 3 bases from J, the junction retains 3 bases not matched to a gene. This sample is drawn from a study of CD8+ T cells in alopecia areata (dated by TCRdb to the late 2010s). Some background on the complete study: Skin from C3H/HeJ donors aged roughly 6-13 months with spontaneous alopecia was grafted onto female C3H/HeJ recipients aged about 7-10 weeks. To study T cell clonal expansion in alopecia areata, the researchers applied high-throughput TCRbeta sequencing to both the C3H/HeJ mouse model and human patients. In humans, TCRbeta sequencing was performed on scalp tissue and on sorted CD4+ and CD8+ peripheral blood T cells from healthy controls and from patients with patchy or totalis/universalis alopecia areata. Scalp clonality was compared across normal scalp (n=4), patchy alopecia areata scalp (n=8), and alopecia totalis/universalis scalp (n=8). RNA was obtained with the PAXgene miRNA kit for fixed scalp, the miRNeasy kit for PBMCs, and the RNeasy kit for mouse skin. TCRbeta CDR3 regions were amplified by immunoSEQ multiplex PCR with 35 Vbeta forward and 13 Jbeta reverse primers. On the study overall, not on this receptor specifically: Compared with normal scalp, lesional scalp, particularly in alopecia totalis/universalis, had higher clonality and more expanded CD8+ clones, which suggests antigenic drive. Resident alphabeta T cells in normal human skin are also sequenced, complicating scalp TCR repertoire analysis, unlike mouse skin dominated by gammadelta T cells. TCR sequences shared between patients were less clear than in mice, possibly partly because of HLA diversity in the patient population.

Library creation used the immunoSEQ multiplex PCR assay. RNA was extracted from all samples and reverse transcribed into cDNA as template for TCR sequencing. SuperScript III was used for first-strand cDNA synthesis, primed with a 2:1 mix of oligo-dT and random hexamers. Amplification bias was assessed with a synthetic immune receptor repertoire, and residual bias was removed computationally. Sequencing of the libraries was done on Illumina HiSeq using 60 bp reads that spanned the CDR3 and were read from J toward V. Per the source publication's procedure: Raw reads were preprocessed to remove errors, and CDR3 was defined according to IMGT conventions as the region from the conserved cysteine to phenylalanine. Clonality was calculated as 1 minus Shannon entropy normalized by log2 of the number of productive unique TCRs. Whether each scalp clone was CD4 or CD8 was inferred by checking scalp TCRbeta sequences against the CD4 and CD8 repertoires from sorted blood. Drawn from immuneACCESS, this table holds only the in-frame rearrangements with V and J called that TCRdb kept. Clones are partly lost; checked studies trace under half to an unresolved V gene and leave the rest unexplained. V and J calls and clone size are those listed in that table; D and trimming were worked out from the DNA. The sample has under 350,000 clones on record, with no singletons. Of the sample, more than 1% falls within the top ten clones.

Pooled mouse cutaneous lymph node cells were stained for CD4, CD8alpha, NKG2D, NKG2ACE and other markers and were then sorted on a BD Influx. This sequence originates from a C3H/HeJ mouse with alopecia areata. For this strain, the MHC haplotype is H2-k. The receptor chain draws on TRBV19 and TRBJ2-2, with TRBD1 matching 10 junction bases. Input material: CD4+ T cells sorted from a lymph node. CDR3 bases read: TGTGCCAGCAGTCCAGGGACAGGGGACACCGGG. This sequence encodes CASSPGTGDTG. In full, the CDR3 is CASSPGTGDTGQLYF. Extended through the reference TRBV19 and TRBJ2-2 proteins, this CDR3 yields the full variable domain: GGIITQTPKFLIGQEGQKLTLKCQQNFNHDTMYWYRQDSGKGLRLIYYSITENDLQKGDLSEGYDASREKKSSFSLTVTSAQKNEMAVFLCASSPGTGDTGQLYFGEGSKLTVL.